The entry that follows covers one TCR beta chain sequence. These data are taken from a study of T cells in Graves' hyperthyroidism and ophthalmopathy. Amplification targeted TCR beta CDR3 regions from RNA transcripts. A set of HTBI primers served as the primers for a first-round RT-PCR of the TCR CDR3. TCRdb redid the calling of the multiplex PCR reads with MiXCR, one entry per CDR3 protein. This table holds around 800,000 distinct CDR3 sequences, 35% to 45% found once. The V and J ends lost 5 bases and 4 bases, in that order; junction bases with no gene match: 13. CDR3 length: 17 residues. CDR1 is SNHLY and CDR2 is FYNNEI in the germline V gene.

The J gene is TRBJ2-5, the V gene TRBV2; 10 bases map to TRBD1. Material for sequencing was blood. This clonotype was obtained from a man in his late teens or twenties with Graves' hyperthyroidism. The CDR3 region has the DNA TGTGCCAGCAGTTTCCACGCGACAGGGGGCGAGGGAGAGACCCAGTACTTC. It encodes CASSFHATGGEGETQYF.